A single sample is the source of the 26 T cell receptor beta chains below, sequenced in a study of T cell responses to AZD1222 COVID-19 vaccine. Generated by immunoSEQ multiplex PCR, the TCRdb table keeps only in-frame clones and is missing some. The sample holds roughly 100,000 clones, roughly 86% seen once. Sample: peripheral blood, taken 28 days after the second AZD1222 dose. All receptors come from an adult who received the AZD1222 COVID-19 vaccine.

This clone was detected a few times. The chain is built from TRBV19 and TRBJ2-1; D remains unclear. Trimming took 4 bases from V and 8 from J, leaving 12 bases between them. Per germline, CDR1 LNHDA and CDR2 SQIVND (reference sequence). The CDR3 covers 13 residues. CDR3 loop: CASSKIPRHEQFF. As DNA, the CDR3 is TGTGCCAGTAGTAAGATTCCGAGGCATGAGCAGTTCTTC.

This clone turned up a few times. The chain is built from TRBV28 and TRBJ1-2; D unresolved. Germline V CDR1 and CDR2: MDHEN, SYDVKM. This CDR3 spans 12 amino acids. V lost 2 bases to trimming and J lost 8 bases, with 9 bases between them. CDR3 residues: CASSLEAWGYTF. CDR3 sequence (DNA): TGTGCCAGCAGTTTAGAGGCCTGGGGCTACACCTTC.

This chain joins TRBV30 and TRBJ2-7; 12 bases are a match to TRBD2. The CDR3 loop spans 16 amino acids. With V trimmed by 4 bases and J by 1 base, 8 bases remained unmatched. CDR1 is GTSNPN, CDR2 SVGIG, per germline (reference sequence). DNA for the CDR3: TGTGCCTGGAACCCTTGGACTAGCGGGATTTCCTACGAGCAGTACTTC. Protein sequence: CAWNPWTSGISYEQYF.

This clone was detected only once. The CDR3 nucleotides read TGTGCCAGCAGCCCGACCCGGAATTCACCCCTCCACTTT. Its translation is CASSPTRNSPLHF. The V call is TRBV7-2, the J call TRBJ1-6, with D uncertain. Germline V gene sequence: CDR1 SGHTA, CDR2 FQGNSA. CDR3 length equals 13 residues. Trimming left V 5 bases short and J 7 bases short, with 9 bases between.

The genes are TRBV2 and TRBJ2-7, with D possibly TRBD1 on 6 matching bases. The CDR3 contains 11 residues. V lost 8 bases and J 4 bases, leaving 9 bases between the germline ends. Germline CDR1 is SNHLY and CDR2 is FYNNEI. CDR3 sequence (DNA): TGTGCCAGCGCTGGACAGTACGAGCAGTACTTC. It specifies CASAGQYEQYF.

The chain couples TRBV28 to TRBJ2-5, with TRBD2 identical over 15 bases. Germline V CDR1 and CDR2: MDHEN, SYDVKM. The CDR3 length is 16 residues. Unmatched junction bases numbered 7, after V lost 6 bases and J lost 5 bases. CDR3 residues: CASRGLAGGNRETQYF. The CDR3 bases are TGTGCCAGCAGGGGACTAGCGGGAGGCAATAGGGAGACCCAGTACTTC.

The CDR3 DNA reads as TGTGCCAGCAGTGTGGGGGGGGATGGCTACACCTTC. It is translated as CASSVGGDGYTF. V gene TRBV2 combines with J gene TRBJ1-2; tentatively, D is TRBD1 (5 bases). Per the germline V gene, CDR1 is SNHLY and CDR2 is FYNNEI. The length of the CDR3 is 12 residues. The V end was cut by 4 bases, the J end by 6 bases, with 9 bases between.

V usage is TRBV19 and J usage is TRBJ2-5; 7 nucleotides match TRBD2. In germline, CDR1 is LNHDA, CDR2 SQIVND (reference sequence). The CDR3 is made up of 17 amino acids. V lost 2 bases to trimming and J lost 2 bases; unmatched junction nucleotides: 11. CDR3 nucleotides: TGTGCCAGTAGTATACTCCTCGGGAGTAGCGGGCAAGAGACCCAGTACTTC. It specifies CASSILLGSSGQETQYF.

The rearrangement joins TRBV4-2 to TRBJ1-5, with D perhaps matching TRBD1 (6 bases). V was shortened by 5 bases and J by 2 bases, with 16 bases between the two germline ends. There are 16 residues in the CDR3. Looked up from germline, CDR1 is LGHNA and CDR2 is YNFKEQ. The CDR3, as DNA: TGTGCCAGCAGCTTACAAACAGGGTTGGGCAATCAGCCCCAGCATTTT. The encoded protein is CASSLQTGLGNQPQHF.

This clone has a handful of counts. The chain is built from TRBV5-1 and TRBJ2-7, with D maybe TRBD2 (5 bases). Germline CDR1 and CDR2: SGHRS and YFSETQ. The CDR3 totals 14 residues. Trimming removed 7 bases from V and 0 bases from J, with 14 bases in between. For the CDR3, the DNA is TGCGCCAGCCGTTTCACTAGGAACTCCTACGAGCAGTACTTC. Translation gives CASRFTRNSYEQYF.

The chain recombines TRBV10-3 with TRBJ1-6; D not resolved. CDR3 size: 14 residues. The germline V gene has CDR1 ENHRY and CDR2 SYGVKD. With 0 bases removed from V and 9 bases from J, the gap between germline ends came to 9 bases. As DNA, the CDR3 is TGTGCCATCAGTGAGTCATTAGGAGGTTCACCCCTCCACTTT. Translating it yields CAISESLGGSPLHF.

This clone was counted a few times. V usage is TRBV6-5 and J usage is TRBJ2-1, with D possibly TRBD2 on 5 matching bases. The CDR3 sequence is 15 residues long. Germline V gene lookup returns CDR1 MNHEY and CDR2 SVGAGI. The germline V and J ends were trimmed by 0 bases and 3 bases, with 9 bases remaining between them. The CDR3 loop reads CASSYSTGVYNEQFF. As DNA, the CDR3 is TGTGCCAGCAGTTACTCAACCGGGGTCTACAATGAGCAGTTCTTC.

This chain links TRBV5-4 with TRBJ2-5; D gene ambiguous. CDR3 length: 12 amino acids. Trimming removed 0 bases at V and 4 bases at J, with 4 bases between. From germline, CDR1 is SGHNT and CDR2 YYREEE (reference sequence). The CDR3 here is CASSLVAETQYF. For the CDR3, the DNA is TGTGCCAGCAGCTTGGTTGCAGAGACCCAGTACTTC.

This clone was observed at least ten times. The rearrangement uses TRBV6-5 and TRBJ1-3, with 8 positions matching TRBD1. The J segment lost 3 bases and the V segment lost 2 bases, leaving 6 bases of the junction unmatched. Germline CDR1 and CDR2: MNHEY and SVGAGI. This CDR3 region has 16 residues. The CDR3 coding sequence is TGTGCCAGCAGTTACCGGACAGGGTCATATGGAAACACCATATATTTT. This translates into CASSYRTGSYGNTIYF.

The chain combines TRBV2 with TRBJ1-2; D might be TRBD1 (5 bases). Germline V gene sequence: CDR1 SNHLY, CDR2 FYNNEI. This CDR3 region has 13 residues. V shed 4 bases and J shed 8 bases, with 14 bases lying between them. CDR3 residues: CASSATQGAGYTF. The CDR3 DNA reads as TGTGCCAGCAGTGCCACCCAGGGAGCCGGCTACACCTTC. Looking up the rest from reference TRBV2 and TRBJ1-2 gives the full variable domain: EPEVTQTPSHQVTQMGQEVILRCVPISNHLYFYWYRQILGQKVEFLVSFYNNEISEKSEIFDDQFSVERPDGSNFTLKIRSTKLEDSAMYFCASSATQGAGYTFGSGTRLTVV.

This clone came up once. CDR3 sequence: CASSHPRGSTYEQYF. The CDR3 coding sequence is TGCGCCAGCAGCCACCCCAGAGGGTCAACCTACGAGCAGTACTTC. The chain joins TRBV4-1 to TRBJ2-7; TRBD2 might be the D (5 bases). Trimming cost V 3 bases and J 2 bases, with 14 bases left between them. The CDR3 sequence is 15 residues long. CDR1 is MGHRA, CDR2 YSYEKL, per germline.

The rearrangement links TRBV7-3 to TRBJ1-6; D not certain. Trimming cost V 2 bases and J 10 bases, with 18 bases left between them. The germline V gene has CDR1 SGHTA and CDR2 FQGTGA. The CDR3 consists of 16 residues. The CDR3 protein is CASSLSSTGSGSPLHF. CDR3 nucleotides: TGTGCCAGCAGCTTATCCTCGACTGGCTCGGGGTCACCCCTCCACTTT. Full variable domain (remainder filled in from reference TRBV7-3 and TRBJ1-6): GAGVSQTPSNKVTEKGKYVELRCDPISGHTALYWYRQSLGQGPEFLIYFQGTGAADDSGLPNDRFFAVRPEGSVSTLKIQRTERGDSAVYLCASSLSSTGSGSPLHFGNGTRLTVT.

This clone appeared once. This rearrangement joins TRBV4-2 to TRBJ1-3; TRBD1 might be the D (6 bases). The germline CDR1 and CDR2 sequences are LGHNA and YNFKEQ. With 1 base removed from V and 0 bases from J, the gap between germline ends came to 10 bases. This CDR3 contains 16 residues. The CDR3 DNA reads as TGTGCCAGCAGCCAAGCTATAGGGGGCTCTGGAAACACCATATATTTT. The encoded protein is CASSQAIGGSGNTIYF.

The rearrangement uses TRBV28 and TRBJ1-6; D is undetermined. Germline assignment: CDR1 MDHEN and CDR2 SYDVKM. The CDR3 is made up of 14 amino acids. V dropped 7 bases and J dropped 6 bases, with 13 bases sitting between them. The CDR3 reads CASITPQLNSPLHF. CDR3 DNA: TGTGCCAGCATCACGCCACAGCTTAATTCACCCCTCCACTTT.

The J gene is TRBJ1-1, the V gene TRBV9; D possibly corresponds to TRBD1 (5 bases). This CDR3 region has 15 residues. The germline gives CDR1 SGDLS, CDR2 YYNGEE. The V end was cut by 3 bases, the J end by 5 bases, with 17 bases between. This chain's CDR3 is CASSATGNWGTEAFF. The CDR3 region has the DNA TGTGCCAGCAGCGCAACAGGCAACTGGGGGACTGAAGCTTTCTTT.

The rearrangement uses TRBV6-5 and TRBJ2-7, with unresolved D. The V and J ends lost 6 bases and 0 bases respectively, with 12 bases between them. This CDR3 has 14 residues. Germline values: CDR1 MNHEY, CDR2 SVGAGI. CDR3 sequence (DNA): TGTGCCAGCAGCTCCCCACCGTCCTCCTACGAGCAGTACTTC. It translates to CASSSPPSSYEQYF.

The rearrangement joins TRBV2 to TRBJ2-1; D is unresolved. V was shortened by 4 bases and J by 8 bases, with 21 bases between the two germline ends. Looked up from germline, CDR1 is SNHLY and CDR2 is FYNNEI. The CDR3 loop spans 16 amino acids. CDR3 DNA: TGTGCCAGCAGTGTACGCCGATTGGGCCTGGGCGATGAGCAGTTCTTC. Protein product: CASSVRRLGLGDEQFF.

V gene TRBV7-9 combines with J gene TRBJ1-2; D uncertain. The V end lost 3 bases, the J end lost 5 bases, and 13 bases lay between the germline ends. The CDR3 has 14 residues. Looked up from germline, CDR1 is SEHNR and CDR2 is FQNEAQ (reference sequence). Here the CDR3 reads CASSFGIYQYGYTF. The CDR3 nucleotides read TGTGCCAGCAGCTTCGGGATTTACCAATATGGCTACACCTTC. The full variable domain, its missing parts supplied by reference TRBV7-9 and TRBJ1-2, is DTGVSQNPRHKITKRGQNVTFRCDPISEHNRLYWYRQTLGQGPEFLTYFQNEAQLEKSRLLSDRFSAERPKGSFSTLEIQRTEQGDSAMYLCASSFGIYQYGYTFGSGTRLTVV.

This rearrangement joins TRBV5-3 to TRBJ2-1; D not resolved. TRBV5-3 is designated an ORF whose function remains uncertain. V lost 8 bases and J 0 bases, leaving 12 bases between the germline ends. The CDR3 runs 14 residues. In DNA, the CDR3 is TGTGCCAGGACTCCGGCAGGCTCCTACAATGAGCAGTTCTTC. It translates to CARTPAGSYNEQFF.

The chain recombines TRBV30 with TRBJ1-5; D ambiguous. Germline CDR1 and CDR2: GTSNPN and SVGIG (reference sequence). V lost 2 bases to trimming and J lost 3 bases, with 14 bases between them. The CDR3 is 15 residues long. The CDR3 is CAWSYKGLYNQPQHF. CDR3 coding DNA: TGTGCCTGGAGTTATAAGGGTTTATACAATCAGCCCCAGCATTTT.

The V and J genes are TRBV5-4 and TRBJ1-1; no firm D call. Germline loops: CDR1 SGHNT, CDR2 YYREEE (reference sequence). V gave up 1 base and J gave up 1 base, with 5 bases separating them. CDR3 length: 13 amino acids. CDR3 DNA sequence: TGTGCCAGCAGCTTGACGGGGAACACTGAAGCTTTCTTT. It translates to CASSLTGNTEAFF.